This T cell receptor beta chain was captured by sequencing in a study of OX40 agonist ivuxolimab in advanced cancers. Study-wide background: Ivuxolimab, an agonistic anti-OX40 (CD134) antibody, was given to patients. A partial response was reached by three patients: one with hepatocellular carcinoma and two with cutaneous melanoma.

Profiling relied on immunoSEQ multiplex PCR, and the TCRdb table lists in-frame clones only, not all of them. The sample has roughly 66,000 clones, around nine tenths seen once. Germline CDR1 is SGHNT and CDR2 is YYREEE (reference sequence). J gave up 3 bases and V 0 bases, and 1 base lay outside the gene matches. The CDR3 sequence is 15 residues long. Peripheral blood came from all dose cohorts at three timepoints. This TCR derives from an adult with an advanced solid tumor such as melanoma, head and neck, liver or kidney cancer. Sequenced here: CD4+ or CD8+ T cells sorted from blood, sampled in a trial of the OX40 agonist ivuxolimab. The chain joins TRBV5-4 to TRBJ2-2; 8 bases map to TRBD1. The CDR3 nucleotides are TGTGCCAGCAGCTTGGGGACAGGGTACACCGGGGAGCTGTTTTTT. Amino acid sequence: CASSLGTGYTGELFF.